One sample yielded the 10 T cell receptor beta chains listed below, sequenced in a study of identical twins. One entry per CDR3 protein results from TCRdb running MiXCR on the 5' RACE reads. The sample lists 310,000 or so distinct CDR3 sequences; 8.5% to 9.5% were seen once. Another study also made use of these data, one on yellow fever vaccine responses in identical twins.

Sequencing was carried out using CD8+ T cells sorted from blood. Receptor source: a woman aged 18 to 35 in good health.

The rearrangement links TRBV4-3 to TRBJ1-6, with unresolved D. CDR1 LGHNA and CDR2 YSLEER come from the germline V gene. V was cut by 3 bases and J by 3 bases, with 9 bases left in between. The CDR3 is 15 amino acids. Here the CDR3 reads CASSHGTDYNSPLHF. CDR3 nucleotide sequence: TGCGCCAGCAGCCATGGTACGGACTATAATTCACCCCTCCACTTT.

Worth noting for this clonotype: Possible read error: a much larger clone is one base away. V usage is TRBV3-1 and J usage is TRBJ2-3; D possibly corresponds to TRBD2 (5 bases). The germline gives CDR1 LGHDT, CDR2 YNNKEL (reference sequence). CDR3 length: 15 amino acids. This CDR3 is CASTQEGLGTDTQYF. The CDR3 coding sequence is TGTGCCAGCACCCAAGAGGGCTTAGGCACAGATACGCAGTATTTT.

Ten or more counts support this clonotype. CDR3 sequence (DNA): TGTGCCAGCAGGATACTAGCCCTCCCTCAAGAGACCCAGTACTTC. Amino acid sequence: CASRILALPQETQYF. The gene calls are TRBV12-3 or TRBV12-4 and TRBJ2-5; D is possibly TRBD2 (6 bases). Trimming cost V 6 bases and J 2 bases, with 16 bases left between them. This CDR3 comprises 15 residues.

This clonotype was counted many times. V and J are TRBV27 and TRBJ2-7, with D perhaps assigned TRBD1 or TRBD2 (5 bases each). CDR1 is MNHEY and CDR2 is SMNVEV in the germline V gene (reference sequence). The CDR3 length is 18 residues. Trimming shortened V by 1 base and J by 2 bases, and 21 bases separated the two germline ends. The CDR3 protein is CASSLWGRWGPLPYEQYF. CDR3 nucleotide sequence: TGTGCCAGCAGTTTATGGGGACGGTGGGGACCCCTCCCCTACGAGCAGTACTTC.

This clonotype was found many times. The chain employs TRBV28 and TRBJ1-1; D not resolved. This CDR3 is built from 12 residues. CDR1 and CDR2 from the germline V gene are MDHEN and SYDVKM. V gave up 3 bases and J gave up 3 bases, with 5 bases separating them. This chain's CDR3 is CASSLRYTEAFF. The CDR3, as DNA: TGTGCCAGCAGTTTGAGGTACACTGAAGCTTTCTTT.

This clonotype turned up a few times. The chain combines TRBV4-2 with TRBJ2-1; 9 nucleotides agree with TRBD2. The CDR3 runs to 16 residues. Germline trimming cut 4 bases from V and 8 bases from J; bases unmatched to any gene: 12. Germline V CDR1 and CDR2: LGHNA, YNFKEQ. The CDR3 is CASSLLHEGLAHEQFF. In DNA form, the CDR3 reads TGTGCCAGCAGCCTCTTACATGAGGGACTAGCCCATGAGCAGTTCTTC.

The V call is TRBV7-6, the J call TRBJ2-5; D unclear. CDR1 SGHVS and CDR2 FNYEAQ come from the germline V gene. The V and J ends lost 5 bases and 3 bases respectively, with 13 bases between them. The CDR3 totals 14 residues. CDR3 loop: CASSNIPSEETQYF. DNA for the CDR3: TGTGCCAGCAGCAACATACCCTCTGAAGAGACCCAGTACTTC.

This clonotype was counted between two and nine times. The rearrangement links TRBV4-1 to TRBJ1-1, with D perhaps matching TRBD1 (6 bases). The CDR3 length is 15 residues. Germline CDR1 MGHRA, CDR2 YSYEKL. V was trimmed by 2 bases and J by 0 bases, leaving 10 bases between them. The CDR3 protein is CASSQPGQLNTEAFF. The CDR3 bases are TGCGCCAGCAGCCAACCAGGACAGCTGAACACTGAAGCTTTCTTT.

The rearrangement uses TRBV11-2 and TRBJ2-5; D ambiguous. CDR3 length: 16 residues. The V gene's germline CDR1 is SGHAT and CDR2 FQNNGV. V dropped 7 bases and J dropped 5 bases, with 23 bases sitting between them. Here the CDR3 DNA reads TGTGCCAGCAACGACCTAAGCTGGGGAAATAGGGAGACCCAGTACTTC. Its protein is CASNDLSWGNRETQYF.

This chain uses TRBV4-3 with TRBJ2-7; the match to TRBD2 covers 10 bases. J gave up 0 bases and V 4 bases, and 6 bases lay outside the gene matches. Germline CDR1 reads LGHNA; CDR2 reads YSLEER. This CDR3 is built from 16 residues. CDR3 sequence: CASSRELAGSSYEQYF. CDR3 DNA sequence: TGCGCCAGCAGCCGGGAACTAGCGGGGAGCTCCTACGAGCAGTACTTC.